This T cell receptor beta chain was sequenced in a study of blood T cell repertoires in COVID-19. Germline loops: CDR1 SQVTM, CDR2 ANQGSEA. V lost 5 bases and J 6 bases, leaving 16 bases between the germline ends. The CDR3 loop spans 13 amino acids. Here immunoSEQ multiplex PCR was the method, and the copy in TCRdb shows in-frame clones only, minus some. Here the sample spans tens of thousands of clones, roughly four fifths being singletons. This chain joins TRBV29-1 and TRBJ1-1; possibly TRBD1 for D (5 bases). The sequenced sample consisted of peripheral blood. The clonotype originates from a man older than 75 with COVID-19, enrolled during active disease. CDR3 in DNA: TGCAGCGTTCAGGGCCCGCGGGAGTCTGAAGCTTTCTTT. Residues: CSVQGPRESEAFF.